Sequencing of this T cell receptor beta chain was carried out in a study of vaccination effects on CD4 cells after COVID-19. Measured with immunoSEQ multiplex PCR; TCRdb has only the in-frame clones, and not every one. This table has about 46,000 clones, 74% appearing once. To note about this clone: Its target is unknown.

General study points: Few convalescent patients, and no early post-infection timepoints, were available to the study.

The CDR3 has 14 amino acids. V lost 2 bases and J lost 0, with 2 bases in between. Germline lookup yields CDR1 MNHEY and CDR2 SVGEGT. ViraFEST assay sequencing came after antigen-specific CD4+ T cells were expanded with viral peptide pools. After roughly 9 days in culture, the CD4+ T cells were isolated. All study participants received two doses of BNT162b2 or mRNA-1273 vaccine. Cultures used a few million PBMC per well, around 9 IU/ml IL-2 and around 9.5 ug/ml peptides. Cultures got half-medium changes with IL-2 on days 3 and 7. This TCR came from a human donor who received a COVID-19 vaccine. This sample comprised CD4+ T cells from PBMCs cultured with HCoV-OC43 spike peptides, obtained after COVID-19 vaccination. Subset defined: HCoV-OC43 spike overlapping peptide pool stimulation. The J gene is TRBJ2-6, the V gene TRBV6-2 or TRBV6-3; the D is unclear. CDR3 loop: CASSYSSGANVLTF. CDR3 nucleotides: TGTGCCAGCAGTTACAGCTCTGGGGCCAACGTCCTGACTTTC.